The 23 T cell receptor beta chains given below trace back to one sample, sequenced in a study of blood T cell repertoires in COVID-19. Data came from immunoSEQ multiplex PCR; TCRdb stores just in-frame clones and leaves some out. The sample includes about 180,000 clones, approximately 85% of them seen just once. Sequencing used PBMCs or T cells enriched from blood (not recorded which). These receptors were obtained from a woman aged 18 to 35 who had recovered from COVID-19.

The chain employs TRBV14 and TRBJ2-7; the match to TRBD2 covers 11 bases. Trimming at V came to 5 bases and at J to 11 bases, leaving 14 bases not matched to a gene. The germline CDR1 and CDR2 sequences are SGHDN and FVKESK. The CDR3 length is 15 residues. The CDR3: CASSSNILAGGLKYF. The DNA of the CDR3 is TGTGCCAGCAGCTCGAATATCTTAGCGGGAGGGCTAAAGTACTTC.

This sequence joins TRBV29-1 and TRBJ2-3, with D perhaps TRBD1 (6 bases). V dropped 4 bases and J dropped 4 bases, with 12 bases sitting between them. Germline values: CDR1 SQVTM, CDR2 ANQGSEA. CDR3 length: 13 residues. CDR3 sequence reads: CSVAPGGPDTQYF. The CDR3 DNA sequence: TGCAGCGTTGCTCCTGGGGGCCCAGATACGCAGTATTTT.

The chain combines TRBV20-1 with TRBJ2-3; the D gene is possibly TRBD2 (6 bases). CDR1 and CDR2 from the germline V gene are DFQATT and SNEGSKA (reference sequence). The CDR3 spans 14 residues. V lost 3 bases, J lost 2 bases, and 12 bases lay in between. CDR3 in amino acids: CSASTGVFTDTQYF. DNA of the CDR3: TGCAGTGCTAGTACGGGAGTCTTCACAGATACGCAGTATTTT.

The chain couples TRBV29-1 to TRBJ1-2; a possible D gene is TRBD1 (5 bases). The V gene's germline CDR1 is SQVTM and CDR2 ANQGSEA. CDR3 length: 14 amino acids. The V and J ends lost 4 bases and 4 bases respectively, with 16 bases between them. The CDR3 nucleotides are TGCAGCGTTGTTCGACGCCCGGGGGGCTATGGCTACACCTTC. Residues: CSVVRRPGGYGYTF.

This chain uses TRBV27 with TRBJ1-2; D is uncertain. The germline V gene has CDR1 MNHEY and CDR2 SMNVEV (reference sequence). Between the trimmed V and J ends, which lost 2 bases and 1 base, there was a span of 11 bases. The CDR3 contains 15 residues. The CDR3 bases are TGTGCCAGCAGTTTAATTACAGAAAGTAACTATGGCTACACCTTC. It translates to CASSLITESNYGYTF.

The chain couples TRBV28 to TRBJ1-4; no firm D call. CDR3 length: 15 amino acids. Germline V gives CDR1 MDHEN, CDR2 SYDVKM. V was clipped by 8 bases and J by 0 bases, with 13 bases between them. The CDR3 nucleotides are TGTGCCAGCTCTATTAGTTATGCAACTAATGAAAAACTGTTTTTT. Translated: CASSISYATNEKLFF.

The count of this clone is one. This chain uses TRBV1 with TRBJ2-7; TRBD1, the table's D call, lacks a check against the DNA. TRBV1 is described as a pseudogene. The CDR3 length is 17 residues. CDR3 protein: CTSSQDRDKEDRYEQYF. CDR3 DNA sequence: TGCACCAGCAGCCAAGACCGGGACAAGGAAGACAGGTACGAGCAGTACTTC.

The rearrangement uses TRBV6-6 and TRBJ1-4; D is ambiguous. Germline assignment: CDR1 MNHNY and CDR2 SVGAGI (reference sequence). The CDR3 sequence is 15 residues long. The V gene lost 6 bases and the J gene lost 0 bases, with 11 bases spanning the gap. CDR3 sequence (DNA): TGTGCCAGCAGCACGACCGGGACAACTAATGAAAAACTGTTTTTT. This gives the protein CASSTTGTTNEKLFF.

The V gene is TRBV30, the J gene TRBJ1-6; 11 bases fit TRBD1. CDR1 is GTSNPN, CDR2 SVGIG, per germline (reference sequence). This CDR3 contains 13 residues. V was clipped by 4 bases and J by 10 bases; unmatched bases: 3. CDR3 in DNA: TGTGCCTGGATGGGACAGGGGGACTCACCCCTCCACTTT. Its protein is CAWMGQGDSPLHF.

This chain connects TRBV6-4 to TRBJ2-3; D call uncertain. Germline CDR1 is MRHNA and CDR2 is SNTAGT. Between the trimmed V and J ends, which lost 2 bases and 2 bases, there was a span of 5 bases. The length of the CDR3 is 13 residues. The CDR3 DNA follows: TGTGCCAGCAGTGACGGCCTCACAGATACGCAGTATTTT. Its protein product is CASSDGLTDTQYF.

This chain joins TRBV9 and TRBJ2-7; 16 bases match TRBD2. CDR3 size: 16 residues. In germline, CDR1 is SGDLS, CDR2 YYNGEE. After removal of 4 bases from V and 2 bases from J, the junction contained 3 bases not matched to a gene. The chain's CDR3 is CASSPGLAGGTYEQYF. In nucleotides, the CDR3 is TGTGCCAGCAGCCCGGGACTAGCGGGAGGGACCTACGAGCAGTACTTC. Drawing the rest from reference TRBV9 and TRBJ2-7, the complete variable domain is DSGVTQTPKHLITATGQRVTLRCSPRSGDLSVYWYQQSLDQGLQFLIQYYNGEERAKGNILERFSAQQFPDLHSELNLSSLELGDSALYFCASSPGLAGGTYEQYFGPGTRLTVT.

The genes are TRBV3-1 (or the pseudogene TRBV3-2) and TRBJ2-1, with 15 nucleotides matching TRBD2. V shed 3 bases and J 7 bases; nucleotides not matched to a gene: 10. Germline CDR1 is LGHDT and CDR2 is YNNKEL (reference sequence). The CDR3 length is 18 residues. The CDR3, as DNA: TGTGCCAGCAGCCAGAGATGGACTAGCGGGAGGGCCGATAATGAGCAGTTCTTC. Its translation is CASSQRWTSGRADNEQFF.

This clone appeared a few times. CDR3 in DNA: TGTGCCAGCAGCTTCGGGCCGCAGGGGAGTTTTGAAAAACTGTTTTTT. This codes for CASSFGPQGSFEKLFF. V is TRBV5-5 and J is TRBJ1-4, with D possibly matching TRBD1 (6 bases). The CDR3 runs 16 residues. Trimming removed 2 bases from V and 7 bases from J, with 18 bases in between. Germline loops: CDR1 SGHKS, CDR2 YYEKEE (reference sequence).

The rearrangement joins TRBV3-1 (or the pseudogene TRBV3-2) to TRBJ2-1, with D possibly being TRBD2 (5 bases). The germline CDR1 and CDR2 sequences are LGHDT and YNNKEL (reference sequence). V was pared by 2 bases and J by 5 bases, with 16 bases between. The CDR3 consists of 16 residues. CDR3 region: CASSQSLASNDNEQFF. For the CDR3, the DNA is TGTGCCAGCAGCCAATCTCTAGCCAGTAATGACAATGAGCAGTTCTTC.

In nucleotides, the CDR3 is TGTGCCAGCAGCTGGACTAGCGGGGAGACCCAGTACTTC. Translated, it gives CASSWTSGETQYF. This chain links TRBV7-6 with TRBJ2-5; 11 bases are a match to TRBD2. CDR1 and CDR2 from the germline V gene are SGHVS and FNYEAQ. Unmatched junction bases numbered 0, after V lost 4 bases and J lost 5 bases. This CDR3 has 13 residues. Full variable domain (rest looked up from reference TRBV7-6 and TRBJ2-5): GAGVSQSPRYKVTKRGQDVALRCDPISGHVSLYWYRQALGQGPEFLTYFNYEAQQDKSGLPNDRFSAERPEGSISTLTIQRTEQRDSAMYRCASSWTSGETQYFGPGTRLLVL.

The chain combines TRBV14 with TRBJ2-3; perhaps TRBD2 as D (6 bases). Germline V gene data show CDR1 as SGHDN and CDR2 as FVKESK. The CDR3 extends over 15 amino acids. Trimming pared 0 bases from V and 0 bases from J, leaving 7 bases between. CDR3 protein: CASSQDGTSTDTQYF. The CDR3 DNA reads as TGTGCCAGCAGCCAAGATGGGACTAGCACAGATACGCAGTATTTT.

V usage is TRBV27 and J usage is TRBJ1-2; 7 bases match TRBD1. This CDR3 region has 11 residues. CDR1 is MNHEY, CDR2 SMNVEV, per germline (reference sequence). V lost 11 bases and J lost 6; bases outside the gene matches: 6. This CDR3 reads CARQGAHGYTF. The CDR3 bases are TGTGCCCGACAGGGTGCCCATGGCTACACCTTC.

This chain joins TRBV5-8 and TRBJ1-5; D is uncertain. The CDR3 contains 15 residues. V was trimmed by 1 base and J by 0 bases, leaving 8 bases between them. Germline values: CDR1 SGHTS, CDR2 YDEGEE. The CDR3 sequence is CASSLTEYSNQPQHF. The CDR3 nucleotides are TGTGCCAGCAGCTTGACAGAATATAGCAATCAGCCCCAGCATTTT. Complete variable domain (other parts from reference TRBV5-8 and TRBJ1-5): EAGVTQSPTHLIKTRGQQATLRCSPISGHTSVYWYQQALGLGLQFLLWYDEGEERNRGNFPPRFSGRQFPNYSSELNVNALELEDSALYLCASSLTEYSNQPQHFGDGTRLSIL.

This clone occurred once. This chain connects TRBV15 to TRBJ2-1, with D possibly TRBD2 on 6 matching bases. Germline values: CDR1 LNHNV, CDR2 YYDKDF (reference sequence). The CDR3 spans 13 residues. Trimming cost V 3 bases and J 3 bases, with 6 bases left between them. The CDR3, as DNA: TGTGCCACCAGCAGGGACTACTACAATGAGCAGTTCTTC. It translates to CATSRDYYNEQFF.

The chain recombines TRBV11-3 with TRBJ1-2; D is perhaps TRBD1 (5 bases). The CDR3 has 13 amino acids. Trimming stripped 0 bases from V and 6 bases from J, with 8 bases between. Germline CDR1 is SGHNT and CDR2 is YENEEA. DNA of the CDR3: TGTGCCAGCAGCTTAGAAGACAGCCATGGCTACACCTTC. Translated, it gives CASSLEDSHGYTF.

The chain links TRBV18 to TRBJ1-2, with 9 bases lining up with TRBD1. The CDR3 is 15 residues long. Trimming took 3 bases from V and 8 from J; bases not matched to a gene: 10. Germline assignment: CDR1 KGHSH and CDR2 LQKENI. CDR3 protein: CASSPEGQGVRGYTF. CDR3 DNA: TGTGCCAGCTCACCGGAGGGACAGGGAGTCCGCGGCTACACCTTC.

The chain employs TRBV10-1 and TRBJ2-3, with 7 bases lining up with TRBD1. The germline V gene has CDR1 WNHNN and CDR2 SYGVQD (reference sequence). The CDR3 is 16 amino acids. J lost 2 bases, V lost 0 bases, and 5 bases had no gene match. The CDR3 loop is CASSESTGQLTDTQYF. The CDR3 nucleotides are TGCGCCAGCAGTGAGTCTACGGGACAGCTCACAGATACGCAGTATTTT.

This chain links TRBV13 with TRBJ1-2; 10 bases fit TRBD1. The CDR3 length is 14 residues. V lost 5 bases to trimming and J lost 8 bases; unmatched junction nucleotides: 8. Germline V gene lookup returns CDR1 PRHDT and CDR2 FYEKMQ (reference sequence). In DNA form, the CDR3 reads TGTGCCAGCAGCCGGGACAGGGGCGCCTGGGGCTACACCTTC. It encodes CASSRDRGAWGYTF.